This is a list of T cell receptor beta chains from one sample in a study of shared T cell receptors in the human thymus. The data were produced by immunoSEQ multiplex PCR, yet TCRdb's version contains in-frame clones alone and is incomplete. The sample shows hundreds of thousands of clones, more than 75% of them seen only once. The same data also contributed to another study, on human thymus T cells.

The sequenced material came from thymocytes. Source of these receptors: a boy younger than two with a congenital heart defect. CDR3s include the opening cysteine and the closing phenylalanine or tryptophan. Fields, in order: D gene, J gene, clone size, V gene, CDR3 protein, CDR3 DNA. The D gene is left open where the match is weak. Some rows have no size entry. The others give once, few or many, or a class for an expanded clone.

>TRBD1|TRBJ1-2|-|TRBV10-3
CAISVGQASIHGYTF
TGTGCCATCAGTGTGGGACAGGCATCTATCCATGGCTACACCTTC
>TRBD2|TRBJ2-1|-|TRBV4-1
CASSQGLAGGLWEQFF
TGCGCCAGCAGCCAGGGACTAGCGGGGGGGCTTTGGGAGCAGTTCTTC
>-|TRBJ1-5|-|TRBV19
CASTERTGYGQPQHF
TGTGCCAGTACCGAACGCACAGGGTATGGACAGCCCCAGCATTTT
>TRBD2|TRBJ2-1|-|TRBV19
CASSILGLAGGEQFF
TGTGCCAGTAGTATACTCGGACTAGCGGGAGGTGAGCAGTTCTTC
>-|TRBJ2-1|-|TRBV12-5
CASGIRGLNYNEQFF
TGTGCTAGTGGCATACGAGGGCTCAACTACAATGAGCAGTTCTTC
>-|TRBJ1-4|-|TRBV6-1
CASSEKKGKLFF
TGTGCCAGCAGTGAAAAAAAGGGGAAACTGTTTTTT
>-|TRBJ2-7|-|TRBV4-3
CASSQVGGSSYEQYF
TGCGCCAGCAGCCAAGTCGGGGGTAGCTCCTACGAGCAGTACTTC
>TRBD2|TRBJ2-1|-|TRBV7-9
CASSPPSGVEFF
TGTGCCAGCAGCCCGCCTAGCGGGGTGGAGTTCTTC
>TRBD1|TRBJ2-2|-|TRBV5-1
CASSCDRDSEYNRNTGELFF
TGCGCCAGCAGTTGTGACCGGGACAGTGAATACAACCGGAACACCGGGGAGCTGTTTTTT
>-|TRBJ2-7|few|TRBV18
CASSPDSGGGYEQYF
TGTGCCAGCTCACCGGACTCGGGGGGCGGATACGAGCAGTACTTC
>-|TRBJ2-7|once|TRBV14
CASSQDRRGLEEQYF
TGTGCCAGCAGCCAAGATCGCCGGGGTCTGGAGGAGCAGTACTTC
>TRBD1|TRBJ2-2|-|TRBV25-1
CASSEWTGSGFGELFF
TGTGCCAGCAGTGAATGGACAGGGAGTGGGTTCGGGGAGCTGTTTTTT
>-|TRBJ1-4|-|TRBV6-5
CASRRGNEKLFF
TGTGCCAGCAGAAGAGGAAATGAAAAACTGTTTTTT
>-|TRBJ2-1|-|TRBV11-2
CASSPPARQSNEQFF
TGTGCCAGCAGCCCCCCCGCCCGACAGTCCAATGAGCAGTTCTTC